This TCR beta chain was recorded in a study of blood T cells in healthy people across ages. Study summary: Template switching captured about one barcoded beta molecule per two T cells.

A minimum of 6.5 million PBMCs was isolated per sample. The CDR3 loop spans 13 amino acids. Deletions cut 6 bases from V and 0 bases from J, with 11 bases between. Germline values: CDR1 SQVTM, CDR2 ANQGSEA. Many counts were recorded for this clonotype. Its antigen is not known. Primed by a sample-barcoded 5' primer and a J-beta primer mix, a second PCR proceeded for about 6 to 12 cycles. A 12-random-nucleotide template-switch adaptor tagged each cDNA molecule. Using its own MiXCR run on the 5' RACE reads, TCRdb lists one record per CDR3 protein. The sample comprises hundreds of thousands of distinct CDR3 sequences, 40% to 50% of which are singletons, and around 21% rests with the top ten. Study-wide results and caveats: The percentage of naive T cells correlated strongly with TCR beta diversity.

Source material: blood. This TCR was recovered from a man aged 55 to 69 in good health. The chain recombines TRBV29-1 with TRBJ2-5; perhaps TRBD1 as D (6 bases). CDR3 residues: CSVNRDNQETQYF. Here the CDR3 DNA reads TGCAGCGTGAACCGGGACAACCAAGAGACCCAGTACTTC. Together with reference TRBV29-1 and TRBJ2-5, the CDR3 gives the full variable domain: SAVISQKPSRDICQRGTSLTIQCQVDSQVTMMFWYRQQPGQSLTLIATANQGSEATYESGFVIDKFPISRPNLTFSTLTVSNMSPEDSSIYLCSVNRDNQETQYFGPGTRLLVL.